The text below deals with one TCR beta chain. The ends lost 3 bases at V and 4 bases at J; junction bases unmatched: 1. Germline loops: CDR1 MDHEN, CDR2 SYDVKM. CDR3 length equals 15 residues. The source of the sample is a study of blood T cell repertoires in COVID-19. At the level of the study: Material from acute and convalescent COVID-19 was sourced from the United States, Italy and Spain.

Which cohort a participant joined came from the clinical history participants gave. Method: immunoSEQ multiplex PCR; TCRdb's copy keeps in-frame clones and lacks some. The top ten hold roughly 4% of the sample, which has fewer than 200,000 clones, around 83% seen once. This chain joins TRBV28 and TRBJ2-1; 12 bases are a match to TRBD2. This sequence was found in a woman aged 50 to 60 in a cohort exposed to, infected with or recovered from COVID-19 (not recorded which). Specimen: PBMCs or T cells enriched from blood (not recorded which). The CDR3 DNA sequence: TGTGCCAGCAGTTTCGGACTAGCGGGATACAATGAGCAGTTCTTC. It codes for CASSFGLAGYNEQFF.